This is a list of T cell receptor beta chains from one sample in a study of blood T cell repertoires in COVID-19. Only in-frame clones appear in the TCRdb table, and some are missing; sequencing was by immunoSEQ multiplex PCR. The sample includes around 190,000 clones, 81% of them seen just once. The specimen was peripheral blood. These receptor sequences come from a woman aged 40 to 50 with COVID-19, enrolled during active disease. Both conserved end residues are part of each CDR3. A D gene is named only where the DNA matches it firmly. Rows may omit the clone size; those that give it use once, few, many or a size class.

CASSPRSNYGYTF | TGTGCCAGCTCACCACGCAGTAACTATGGCTACACCTTC | TRBV18 | NA | 13 | TRBJ1-2 | few
CSIGAEDPSAYNEQFF | TGCAGTATAGGGGCGGAGGATCCTAGCGCCTACAATGAGCAGTTCTTC | TRBV29-1 | NA | 16 | TRBJ2-1 | NA
CASSLVGGLEAFF | TGTGCCAGCAGTTTAGTGGGCGGGCTTGAAGCTTTCTTT | TRBV27 | NA | 13 | TRBJ1-1 | NA
CASSDSLPFTEAFF | TGCGCCAGCAGTGATAGTCTCCCGTTTACTGAAGCTTTCTTT | TRBV10-1 | NA | 14 | TRBJ1-1 | NA
CASSQEFQANSYNEQFF | TGCGCCAGCAGCCAAGAATTTCAGGCGAATTCCTACAATGAGCAGTTCTTC | TRBV4-1 | NA | 17 | TRBJ2-1 | NA
CASSAGGAAQPQHF | TGTGCCAGCAGCGCGGGGGGGGCAGCTCAGCCCCAGCATTTT | TRBV2 | NA | 14 | TRBJ1-5 | NA
CASSALGTGGFVDGYTF | TGTGCCAGCAGCGCCTTGGGGACAGGGGGCTTTGTGGATGGCTACACCTTC | TRBV9 | TRBD1 | 17 | TRBJ1-2 | once
CASSKPKTGIYGYTF | TGTGCCAGCAGTAAACCGAAGACAGGAATTTATGGCTACACCTTC | TRBV6-5 | NA | 15 | TRBJ1-2 | NA
CASSISGGNNYGYTF | TGTGCCAGTAGTATATCTGGAGGGAATAACTATGGCTACACCTTC | TRBV19 | NA | 15 | TRBJ1-2 | NA
CASSPLGGYSSYEQYF | TGTGCCAGCTCACCCTTGGGTGGGTACAGCTCCTACGAGCAGTACTTC | TRBV18 | NA | 16 | TRBJ2-7 | NA
CASSQPGTLTEAFF | TGTGCCAGCAGCCAACCTGGGACACTCACTGAAGCTTTCTTT | TRBV6-5 | NA | 14 | TRBJ1-1 | NA
CASSFGRRWTALYGYTF | TGTGCCAGCAGTTTTGGCCGTCGATGGACAGCGCTCTATGGCTACACCTTC | TRBV28 | NA | 17 | TRBJ1-2 | few
CASTDRISYNSPLHF | TGTGCCAGCACAGACAGAATCTCCTATAATTCACCCCTCCACTTT | TRBV28 | NA | 15 | TRBJ1-6 | NA
CSGGTGNGYTF | TGCAGCGGCGGGACAGGGAATGGCTACACCTTC | TRBV29-1 | TRBD1 | 11 | TRBJ1-2 | NA
CASRRGLAGDEQYF | TGTGCCAGCAGGCGGGGACTAGCGGGAGACGAGCAGTACTTC | TRBV3-1/TRBV3-2 | TRBD2 | 14 | TRBJ2-7 | few
CASSPQARTSGGEQFF | TGTGCCAGCTCACCACAGGCGCGGACTAGCGGTGGTGAGCAGTTCTTC | TRBV18 | TRBD2 | 16 | TRBJ2-1 | NA
CASSLGPFSDQPQHF | TGTGCCAGCAGCTTAGGCCCTTTCTCAGATCAGCCCCAGCATTTT | TRBV7-6 | NA | 15 | TRBJ1-5 | NA
CASSSLFSGNQPQHF | TGTGCCAGCAGTTCGTTATTTTCAGGAAACCAGCCCCAGCATTTT | TRBV28 | NA | 15 | TRBJ1-5 | NA
CASTGGSAYEQYF | TGTGCCAGCACCGGGGGGTCGGCCTACGAGCAGTACTTC | TRBV2 | TRBD2 | 13 | TRBJ2-7 | NA
CASSRTSDEQFF | TGTGCCAGCAGCCGCACTAGCGACGAGCAGTTCTTC | TRBV7-3 | TRBD2 | 12 | TRBJ2-1 | NA
CASSSGPGQAFEKLFF | TGTGCCAGCAGCTCGGGCCCGGGACAGGCCTTTGAAAAACTGTTTTTT | TRBV11-2 | TRBD1 | 16 | TRBJ1-4 | NA
CASSQGLAWSDTQYF | TGTGCCAGCAGCCAAGGACTAGCGTGGTCAGATACGCAGTATTTT | TRBV4-2 | TRBD2 | 15 | TRBJ2-3 | few
CASSGTSGLRSEQFF | TGTGCCAGCAGTGGGACTAGCGGGCTTAGGAGTGAGCAGTTCTTC | TRBV2 | TRBD2 | 15 | TRBJ2-1 | NA
CASSRTSSYEQYF | TGTGCCAGCAGTCGGACTAGCTCCTACGAGCAGTACTTC | TRBV6-5 | TRBD2 | 13 | TRBJ2-7 | NA
CASSPRDSISEPYNEQFF | TGCGCCAGCAGCCCCCGGGACAGTATCTCGGAGCCCTACAATGAGCAGTTCTTC | TRBV5-1 | TRBD1 | 18 | TRBJ2-1 | many
CASSQVRGSKNIQYF | TGTGCCAGCAGCCAGGTCAGGGGATCCAAAAACATTCAGTACTTC | TRBV7-9 | NA | 15 | TRBJ2-4 | NA
CSVDTGGAYGYTF | TGCAGCGTTGACACAGGGGGCGCTTATGGCTACACCTTC | TRBV29-1 | TRBD1 | 13 | TRBJ1-2 | NA
CASSEVRGDQDTQYF | TGTGCCAGCAGTGAAGTCCGCGGGGACCAGGATACGCAGTATTTT | TRBV6-1 | NA | 15 | TRBJ2-3 | NA